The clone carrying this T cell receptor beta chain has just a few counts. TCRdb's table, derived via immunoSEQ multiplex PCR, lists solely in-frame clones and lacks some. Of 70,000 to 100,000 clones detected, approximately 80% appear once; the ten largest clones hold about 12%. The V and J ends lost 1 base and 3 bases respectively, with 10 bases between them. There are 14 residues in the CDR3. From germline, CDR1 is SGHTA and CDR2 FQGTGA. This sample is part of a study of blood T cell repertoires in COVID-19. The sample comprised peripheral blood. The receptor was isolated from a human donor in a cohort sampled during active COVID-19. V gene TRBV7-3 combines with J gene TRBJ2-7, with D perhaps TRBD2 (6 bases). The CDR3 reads CASSLMGGGYEQYF. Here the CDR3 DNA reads TGTGCCAGCAGCTTAATGGGGGGAGGCTACGAGCAGTACTTC.